The present TCR beta chain was sequenced within a study of T cell responses to AZD1222 COVID-19 vaccine. Study as a whole: The analysis combined second doses at about 4 or about 12 weeks. Study outcomes and limitations: Sampling that yielded the repertoires occurred only after the peak T cell response.

The repertoire was sequenced with immunoSEQ multiplex PCR; TCRdb's copy has only in-frame clones and lacks some. Among some 90,000 clones listed, 88% were seen once. Concerning this clone: Its matching antigen is unknown.

The CDR3 sequence is 17 residues long. V lost 2 bases and J lost 2; bases outside the gene matches: 7. Germline assignment: CDR1 SEHNR and CDR2 FQNEAQ (reference sequence). The receptor comes from an adult in good health. Specimen: peripheral blood, collected on day 0 of AZD1222 vaccination. This chain joins TRBV7-9 and TRBJ2-7, with 12 bases identical to TRBD2. The CDR3 is CASSLPSRLAGAYEQYF. The CDR3 bases are TGTGCCAGCAGCTTACCTTCTCGACTAGCGGGAGCCTACGAGCAGTACTTC.